This paragraph reports one T cell receptor (beta chain). The data belong to a study of T cell changes during pregnancy in multiple sclerosis. TCRdb's table, derived via immunoSEQ multiplex PCR, lists solely in-frame clones and lacks some. The table shows about 22,000 clones, with roughly 90% occurring only once. Germline CDR1 is LNHNV and CDR2 is YYDKDF (reference sequence). The CDR3 length is 14 residues. Trimming left V 0 bases short and J 6 bases short, with 11 bases between. This specimen consisted of CD4+ T cells from peripheral blood mononuclear cells, obtained after pregnancy. The sequence was obtained from a female donor in good health, enrolled as a control in a pregnancy study. This chain links TRBV15 with TRBJ1-1; a possible D gene is TRBD1 (5 bases). The CDR3: CATSREAGPAEAFF. CDR3 sequence (DNA): TGTGCCACCAGCAGAGAGGCGGGGCCGGCTGAAGCTTTCTTT.